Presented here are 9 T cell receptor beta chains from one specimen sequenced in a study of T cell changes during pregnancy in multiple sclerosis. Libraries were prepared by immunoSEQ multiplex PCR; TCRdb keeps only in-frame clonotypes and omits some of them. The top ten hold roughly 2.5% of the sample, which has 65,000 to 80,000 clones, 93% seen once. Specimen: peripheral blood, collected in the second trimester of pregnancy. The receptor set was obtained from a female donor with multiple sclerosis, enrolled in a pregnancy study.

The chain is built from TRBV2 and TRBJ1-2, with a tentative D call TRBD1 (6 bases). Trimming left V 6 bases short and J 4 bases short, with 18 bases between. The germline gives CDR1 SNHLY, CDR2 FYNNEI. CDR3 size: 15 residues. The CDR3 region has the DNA TGTGCCAGCAGAGACAATTACAGGGAGACCTATGGCTACACCTTC. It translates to CASRDNYRETYGYTF.

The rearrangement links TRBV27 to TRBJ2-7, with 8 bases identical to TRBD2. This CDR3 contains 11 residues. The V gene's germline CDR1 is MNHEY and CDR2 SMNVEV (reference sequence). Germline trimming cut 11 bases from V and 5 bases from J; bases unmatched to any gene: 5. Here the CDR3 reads CAAGGSNEQYF. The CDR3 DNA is TGTGCCGCGGGGGGATCCAACGAGCAGTACTTC.

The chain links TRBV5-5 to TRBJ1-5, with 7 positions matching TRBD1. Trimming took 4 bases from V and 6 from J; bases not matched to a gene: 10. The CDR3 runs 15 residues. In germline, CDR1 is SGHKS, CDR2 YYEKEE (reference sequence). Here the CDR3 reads CASSGYRGGRQPQHF. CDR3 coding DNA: TGTGCCAGCAGCGGCTACAGGGGTGGGCGTCAGCCCCAGCATTTT.

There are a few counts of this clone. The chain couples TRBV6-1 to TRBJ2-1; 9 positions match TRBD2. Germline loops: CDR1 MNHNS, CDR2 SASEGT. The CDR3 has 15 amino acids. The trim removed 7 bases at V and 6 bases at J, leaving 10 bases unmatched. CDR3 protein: CASTGASGDLNEQFF. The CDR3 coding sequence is TGTGCCAGCACGGGGGCTAGCGGGGACCTCAATGAGCAGTTCTTC.

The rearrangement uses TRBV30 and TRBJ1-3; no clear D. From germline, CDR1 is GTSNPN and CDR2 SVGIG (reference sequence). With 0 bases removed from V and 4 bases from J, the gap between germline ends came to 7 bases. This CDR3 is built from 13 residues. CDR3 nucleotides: TGTGCCTGGAGTGTAGAGATCGGAAACACCATATATTTT. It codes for CAWSVEIGNTIYF.

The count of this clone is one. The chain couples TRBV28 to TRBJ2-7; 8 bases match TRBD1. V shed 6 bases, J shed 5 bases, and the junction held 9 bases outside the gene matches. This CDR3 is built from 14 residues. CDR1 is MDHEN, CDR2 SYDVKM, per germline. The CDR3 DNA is TGTGCCAGCAGCCCGCCGGACAGGGTTAACGAGCAGTACTTC. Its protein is CASSPPDRVNEQYF.

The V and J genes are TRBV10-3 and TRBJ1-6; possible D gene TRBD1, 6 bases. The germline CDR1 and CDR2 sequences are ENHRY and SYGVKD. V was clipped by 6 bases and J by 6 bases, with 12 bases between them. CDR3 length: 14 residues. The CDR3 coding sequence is TGTGCCATCAGCACCGGACAGCCTAATTCACCCCTCCACTTT. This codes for CAISTGQPNSPLHF.

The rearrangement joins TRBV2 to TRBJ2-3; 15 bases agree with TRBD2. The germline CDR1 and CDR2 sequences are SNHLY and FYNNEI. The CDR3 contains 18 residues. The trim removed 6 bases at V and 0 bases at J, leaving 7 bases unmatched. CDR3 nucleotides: TGTGCCAGCAGAGGAGGACTAGCGGGGGGGGTTAGCACAGATACGCAGTATTTT. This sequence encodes CASRGGLAGGVSTDTQYF.

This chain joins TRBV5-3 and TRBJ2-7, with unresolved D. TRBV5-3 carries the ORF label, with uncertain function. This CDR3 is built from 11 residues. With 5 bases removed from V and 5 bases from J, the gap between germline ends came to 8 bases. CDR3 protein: CARSILDEQYF. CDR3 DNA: TGTGCCAGAAGTATTCTCGACGAGCAGTACTTC.